This T cell receptor (beta chain) was found in a study of blood T cell repertoires in COVID-19. Across the whole study: Samples taken during acute and convalescent COVID-19 were collected in the United States, Italy and Spain.

The table came from immunoSEQ multiplex PCR; TCRdb's copy has only in-frame clones and leaves some out. The sample lists about 400,000 clones; about 90% were seen once. Recruitment covered about 26 US areas and drew participants whose ages spanned roughly 18 to 90 years. The CDR3 is 16 amino acids. CDR1 and CDR2 (germline): SGHRS, YFSETQ. Trimming shortened V by 5 bases and J by 0 bases, and 12 bases separated the two germline ends. This sequence joins TRBV5-1 and TRBJ2-6, with D possibly being TRBD2 (6 bases). The receptor comes from a woman aged 25 to 45 who had recovered from COVID-19. Material: PBMCs or T cells enriched from blood (not recorded which). The CDR3 reads CASRRDWSSGANVLTF. Here the CDR3 DNA reads TGCGCCAGCAGACGGGACTGGAGCTCTGGGGCCAACGTCCTGACTTTC.